This TCR beta chain appears in the sequencing data of a study of blood T cells in healthy people across ages (dated by TCRdb to 2014 to 2015). For the study in its entirety: In model experiments, template switching captured roughly one uniquely barcoded TCR beta cDNA molecule for every two T cells. Donors of different ages were randomly distributed across sequencing lanes to avoid experimental bias. Four age groups were formed from the donors: young (average about 16 years), middle-aged (roughly 38), aged (about 68) and long-lived (about 80). The study measured age-related changes in TCR beta repertoire diversity using deep sequencing normalized with unique cDNA molecular identifiers. For two donors (one aged 18 to 29 and one aged 80 or older), the study analyzed two additional independent replicas of 1 million unique cDNA reads from the same blood draw. Here is what the overall study found, with its caveats: Compared with the aged group, more naive CD4+ T cells, fewer expanded clones and increased TCR diversity were shown by the long-lived group, suggesting age selection. Total diversity estimates from one million sequenced T cells were considered lower bounds and underestimates. A strong correlation was found between observed TCR beta diversity and the percentage of naive T cells measured by flow cytometry. Observed TCR beta diversity per million T cells fell roughly linearly with age, and a significant reduction was already apparent by age around 39. Since profiling was done on bulk unsorted PBMCs, naive and antigen-experienced compartments could not be conclusively compared. Because donor CMV infection status was unknown, age-related changes in expanded clonotypes were potentially confounded.

The library came from 5' RACE. The reads were generated on an Illumina HiSeq 2500. The second PCR ran for roughly 6 to 11 cycles and used a J-beta primer mix along with a sample-barcoded 5' primer. Each TCR beta cDNA molecule received a unique molecular identifier from a template-switch 5' adaptor carrying 12 random nucleotides. Each sample yielded at least 2.5 million CDR3-containing paired-end reads. First-strand cDNA was synthesized from all RNA with the Mint cDNA synthesis kit, primed by a TRBC-specific oligonucleotide. After uracil-DNA glycosylase treatment, a first 18-cycle PCR used universal primers M1SS and BC2_uni_R on all cDNA. Per the original workflow: For normalization, 1 million high-quality reads were randomly selected from each sample, with every read carrying a distinct molecular identifier. Instead of being binned into consensus sequences, reads that shared molecular identifiers were thrown out. MiTCR, with a Q25 quality threshold and the strictest error-elimination algorithm, was used for CDR3 identification, clonotype clustering and error correction. Lower-bound total TCR beta diversity was estimated with a nonparametric unseen species model using Euler transformation. TCRdb reanalyzed the raw reads on its own, using fastp at Q25 for trimming and MiXCR for clone calling, and kept in-frame beta chains. All rows with the same CDR3 protein become a single entry with the most common DNA and genes. V and J calls and clone size were set by TCRdb, not the authors. Recorded for this sample are hundreds of thousands of distinct CDR3 sequences; around a fifth of them occurred a single time. The top ten hold roughly 3.7% of the sample.

Systemically healthy Caucasian individuals from Russia, 35 to 50 in total and aged roughly 6 to 90 years, were included as donors. Each donor gave around 9.9 milliliters of peripheral blood, collected into EDTA-treated Vacutainer tubes. Ficoll-Paque density-gradient centrifugation was used to isolate PBMCs, with at least 6.5 million obtained per sample. Trizol reagent was used to extract total RNA from the PBMCs, yielding at least 6 micrograms per sample. For every donor, an aliquot of PBMCs went through flow cytometry to measure the percentages of naive CD45RAhigh/CD27high T cells. This clonotype was observed a few times. Its antigen has not been determined. The record has no base qualities; no much larger clone is one base away. CDR3 length: 12 amino acids, cysteine to phenylalanine. The sequence is cut down to CDR3 DNA, 36 bases in frame from base 1. V is pruned by 4 bases and J by 13 bases, leaving 6 bases of the junction without a gene match. The germline V gene provides CDR1 SNHLY and CDR2 FYNNEI.

This clonotype was obtained from a man between 65 and 85 years old in good health. Here the chain combines TRBV2 and TRBJ2-1; TRBD2 lines up with 8 middle nucleotides. Sequencing was carried out using blood. The CDR3 reads as follows: CASSGLAGFQFF. The DNA reads TGTGCCAGCAGTGGTCTAGCGGGCTTCCAGTTCTTC.